A selection of T cell receptor beta chains follows, all from one sample in a study of blood T cell repertoires in COVID-19. The method was immunoSEQ multiplex PCR; TCRdb's version includes in-frame clones alone and lacks a portion of them. The sample includes around 370,000 clones, 85% to 90% seen only once; the top ten take 6% to 8%. The specimen was peripheral blood. Receptors were obtained from a woman in her seventies with COVID-19, enrolled during active disease. Both conserved end residues are part of each CDR3. A D gene is named only where the DNA matches it firmly. The listing skips clone size in some rows; elsewhere it reads once, few, many or a size class.

cdr3_nt cdr3_aa d_call j_call cdr3_length clone_size v_call
TGCGCCAGCAGCTCGGAGTTATCCGAGCAGTACTTC CASSSELSEQYF . TRBJ2-7 12 . TRBV5-1
TGCAGCGTTAGACCCACAGGGAGAGTCTACGAGCAGTACTTC CSVRPTGRVYEQYF . TRBJ2-7 14 . TRBV29-1
TGTGCCAGCAGTGAAGCTGGCTGGAGCTCTGGAAACACCATATATTTT CASSEAGWSSGNTIYF . TRBJ1-3 16 . TRBV6-1
TGCGCCAGCAGCCAAGCACGCGGGTGGCAAGAGACCCAGTACTTC CASSQARGWQETQYF . TRBJ2-5 15 . TRBV4-3
TGTGCCAGCAGCCAAGTAACCGGGAACTATTCACCCCTCCACTTT CASSQVTGNYSPLHF . TRBJ1-6 15 . TRBV14
TGTGCCACCATGACAGATCTCGGGACCCAGTACTTC CATMTDLGTQYF . TRBJ2-5 12 . TRBV24-1
TGTGCCACCAGTGATAGTAGGGGACTTAATGAAAAACTGTTTTTT CATSDSRGLNEKLFF . TRBJ1-4 15 . TRBV24-1
TGTGCCAGTACAGGGGGTGGCTATGGCTACACCTTC CASTGGGYGYTF TRBD1 TRBJ1-2 12 . TRBV19
TGTGCCAGCAGGTCTGACAGGGACCGATCACCCCTCCACTTT CASRSDRDRSPLHF TRBD1 TRBJ1-6 14 . TRBV6-6
TGTGCCAGCAGTTTTTGGCTAGCGGGGGGCTACGAGCAGTACTTC CASSFWLAGGYEQYF TRBD2 TRBJ2-7 15 . TRBV28
TGCGCCAGCAGCCAAGATCAGCCGGAGGTGGCAGATACGCAGTATTTT CASSQDQPEVADTQYF . TRBJ2-3 16 . TRBV4-3
TGCGCCAGCAGCTTGGGGTCAGGGGGGATCTACGAGCAGTACTTC CASSLGSGGIYEQYF . TRBJ2-7 15 . TRBV5-1
TGTGCCAGCAGTGAACACCCTAGGGGACAGGGACAATCACCCCTCCACTTT CASSEHPRGQGQSPLHF TRBD1 TRBJ1-6 17 . TRBV25-1
TGTGCCAGCAGCCAAGATCTAGTGGGGGACACGGGCTCCTATGGCTACACCTTC CASSQDLVGDTGSYGYTF . TRBJ1-2 18 . TRBV4-2
TGTGCCAGCAATAGGCGGGGGGGTTCCTCCTACGAGCAGTACTTC CASNRRGGSSYEQYF TRBD2 TRBJ2-7 15 . TRBV2
TGTGCCAGCAGCTCTTCTAGCGGGGGGCCGCGTGAGCAGTTCTTC CASSSSSGGPREQFF TRBD2 TRBJ2-1 15 . TRBV11-2
TGTGCCAGCAGTTTATTAGGGGGAGAACTGTTTTTT CASSLLGGELFF . TRBJ1-4 12 . TRBV28
TGTGCCAGCAGCTTGACAGGGGTGAATGAAAAACTGTTTTTT CASSLTGVNEKLFF TRBD1 TRBJ1-4 14 . TRBV5-5
TGCGCCAGCAGCTTGGGACAGCAAACCTACGAGCAGTACTTC CASSLGQQTYEQYF . TRBJ2-7 14 . TRBV5-1
TGTGCTCAGCGTTGGGTGCTTATGCAGTATTTT CAQRWVLMQYF . TRBJ2-3 11 . TRBV18
TGTGCCAGCAGCCGGAAGACAGGGGCTGAAGCTTTCTTT CASSRKTGAEAFF TRBD1 TRBJ1-1 13 once TRBV3-1/TRBV3-2
TGTGCCAGCAGCTTAGCGACAGGGGGGACCCAGGTGGCTTTCTTT CASSLATGGTQVAFF TRBD1 TRBJ1-1 15 . TRBV7-2
TGTGCCATCAGAAGTGTGGGCAAGACAGGCCAGGGGGGCTACACCTTC CAIRSVGKTGQGGYTF . TRBJ1-2 16 . TRBV10-3
TGTGCCAGCTCACCAAGACTAGCGGGGGATGAGCAGTTCTTC CASSPRLAGDEQFF TRBD2 TRBJ2-1 14 . TRBV18
TGCGCCAGCAGCCAAGATCTTTGGGGCAGCTATGGCTACACCTTC CASSQDLWGSYGYTF . TRBJ1-2 15 . TRBV4-3
TGCGCCAGCAGCCCGGATCCTAGCGGGGGGGCCAACATTCAGTACTTC CASSPDPSGGANIQYF TRBD2 TRBJ2-4 16 . TRBV5-1
TGTGCCACCAGCAGGGATCTAGTCCTGAACACCGGGGAGCTGTTTTTT CATSRDLVLNTGELFF . TRBJ2-2 16 . TRBV15
TGTGCCAGCAGCCCCTCGACTAGCGGGGGTGATACGCAGTATTTT CASSPSTSGGDTQYF TRBD2 TRBJ2-3 15 . TRBV7-3
TGTGCCACCAGTGAAATAGGGGGGGACTACAATGAGCAGTTCTTC CATSEIGGDYNEQFF . TRBJ2-1 15 . TRBV24-1
TGTGCCAGTTTTAGCGGGGGACTTCTCGAGCAGTACTTC CASFSGGLLEQYF TRBD2 TRBJ2-7 13 . TRBV2
TGTGCCAGCAGCAAACGGACGGGGGAAGAACTGTTTTTT CASSKRTGEELFF . TRBJ1-4 13 . TRBV21-1
TGCGCCAGCAGTCTGACAGGAGACGGCTACACCTTC CASSLTGDGYTF . TRBJ1-2 12 . TRBV10-2